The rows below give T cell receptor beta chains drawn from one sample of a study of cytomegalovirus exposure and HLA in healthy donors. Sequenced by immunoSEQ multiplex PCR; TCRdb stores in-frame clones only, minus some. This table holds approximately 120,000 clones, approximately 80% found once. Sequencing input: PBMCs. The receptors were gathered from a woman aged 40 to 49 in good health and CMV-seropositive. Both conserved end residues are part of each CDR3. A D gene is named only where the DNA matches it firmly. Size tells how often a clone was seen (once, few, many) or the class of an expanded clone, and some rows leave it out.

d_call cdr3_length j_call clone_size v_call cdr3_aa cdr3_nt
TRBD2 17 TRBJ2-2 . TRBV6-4 CASSDSSSAGDTGELFF TGTGCCAGCAGTGACTCGAGCTCAGCGGGAGACACCGGGGAGCTGTTTTTT
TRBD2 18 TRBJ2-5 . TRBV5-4 CASSLGLAGGPVGETQYF TGTGCCAGCAGCTTGGGACTAGCGGGAGGGCCTGTGGGGGAGACCCAGTACTTC
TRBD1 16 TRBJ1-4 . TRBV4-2 CASSRQTGERKEKLFF TGTGCCAGCAGCCGGCAGACAGGGGAGAGGAAAGAAAAACTGTTTTTT
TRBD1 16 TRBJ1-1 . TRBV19 CASSLRTGRLNTEAFF TGTGCCAGTAGTCTCAGGACAGGGAGATTGAACACTGAAGCTTTCTTT
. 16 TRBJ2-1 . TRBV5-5 CASSLEGGSSYNEQFF TGTGCCAGCAGCTTGGAAGGCGGGTCTTCCTACAATGAGCAGTTCTTC
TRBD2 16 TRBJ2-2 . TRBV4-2 CASSQGTSGNTGELFF TGTGCCAGCAGCCAAGGGACTAGCGGGAACACCGGGGAGCTGTTTTTT
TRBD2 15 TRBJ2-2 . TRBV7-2 CASSPVAGGTGELFF TGTGCCAGCAGCCCAGTAGCCGGGGGGACCGGGGAGCTGTTTTTT
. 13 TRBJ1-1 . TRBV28 CASRETVNTEAFF TGTGCCAGCAGGGAGACTGTGAACACTGAAGCTTTCTTT
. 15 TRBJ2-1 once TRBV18 CASSPALTSYNEQFF TGTGCCAGCTCACCGGCACTGACTAGTTACAATGAGCAGTTCTTC
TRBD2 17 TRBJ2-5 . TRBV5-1 CASSLGGLAEPPETQYF TGCGCCAGCAGCTTGGGGGGACTAGCGGAGCCACCAGAGACCCAGTACTTC
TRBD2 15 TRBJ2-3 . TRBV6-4 CASSESSGPTDTQYF TGTGCCAGCAGTGAGTCTAGCGGGCCCACAGATACGCAGTATTTT
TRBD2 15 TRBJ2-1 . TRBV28 CASSLSGRHHNEQFF TGTGCCAGCAGTTTATCCGGGAGGCACCACAATGAGCAGTTCTTC
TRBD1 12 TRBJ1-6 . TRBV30 CACRTGKSPLHF TGTGCCTGCAGGACAGGGAAATCACCCCTCCACTTT
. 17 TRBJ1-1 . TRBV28 CASSPGTYPGGNTEAFF TGTGCCAGCAGTCCCGGGACTTACCCTGGGGGGAACACTGAAGCTTTCTTT
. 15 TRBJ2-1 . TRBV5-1 CASSARDTTYNEQFF TGCGCCAGCAGCGCCAGGGACACAACATACAATGAGCAGTTCTTC
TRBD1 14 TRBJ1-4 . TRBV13 CASSFGTGREKLFF TGTGCCAGCAGCTTTGGGACAGGCAGGGAAAAACTGTTTTTT
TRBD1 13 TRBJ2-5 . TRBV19 CASSMTGQKTQYF TGTGCCAGTAGTATGACAGGGCAAAAGACCCAGTACTTC
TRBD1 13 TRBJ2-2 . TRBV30 CATGGRSTGELFF TGTGCCACAGGGGGTAGGAGTACCGGGGAGCTGTTTTTT
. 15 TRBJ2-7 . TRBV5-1 CASSMGSRASYEQYF TGCGCCAGCAGCATGGGGTCCAGGGCTTCCTACGAGCAGTACTTC
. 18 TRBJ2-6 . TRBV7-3 CASSRQGQSFSGANVLTF TGTGCCAGCAGCCGCCAGGGACAAAGTTTCTCTGGGGCCAACGTCCTGACTTTC
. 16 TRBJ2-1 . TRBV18 CASSRENNPAYNEQFF TGTGCCAGCTCACGGGAGAACAACCCAGCCTACAATGAGCAGTTCTTC
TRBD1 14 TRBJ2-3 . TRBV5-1 CASSSGQGPDTQYF TGCGCCAGCAGCTCGGGACAGGGCCCAGATACGCAGTATTTT
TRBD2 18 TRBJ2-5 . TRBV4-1 CASSQDRTSGRGRETQYF TGCGCCAGCAGCCAAGATCGGACTAGCGGGAGGGGACGAGAGACCCAGTACTTC
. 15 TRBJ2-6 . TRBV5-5 CASSFGLTGANVLTF TGTGCCAGCAGCTTTGGACTAACTGGGGCCAACGTCCTGACTTTC
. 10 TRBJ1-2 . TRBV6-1 CASSEEGYTF TGTGCCAGCAGTGAGGAGGGCTACACCTTC
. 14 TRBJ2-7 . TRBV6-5 CASKTTPTSYEQYF TGTGCCAGCAAGACGACTCCCACTTCCTACGAGCAGTACTTC
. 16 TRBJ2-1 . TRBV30 CAWSGLGAGPYNEQFF TGTGCCTGGAGTGGCCTCGGGGCGGGACCCTACAATGAGCAGTTCTTC
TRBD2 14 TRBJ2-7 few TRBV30 CAWSKGRWGGEQYF TGTGCCTGGAGTAAGGGCCGCTGGGGGGGCGAGCAGTACTTC
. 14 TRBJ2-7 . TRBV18 CASSPPAGPYEQYF TGTGCCAGCTCCCCCCCGGCAGGGCCCTACGAGCAGTACTTC
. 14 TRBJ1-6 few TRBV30 CAWAPGLENSPLHF TGTGCCTGGGCCCCGGGGTTGGAGAATTCACCCCTCCACTTT
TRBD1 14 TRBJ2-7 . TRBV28 CASSLISRTGEQYF TGTGCCAGCAGCCTAATCTCCCGGACAGGTGAGCAGTACTTC
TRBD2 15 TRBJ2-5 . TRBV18 CASSPLAGVGETQYF TGTGCCAGCTCACCCCTAGCGGGAGTGGGAGAGACCCAGTACTTC
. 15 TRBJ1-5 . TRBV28 CASSLGSGSNQPQHF TGTGCCAGCAGTTTAGGTTCAGGGAGCAATCAGCCCCAGCATTTT
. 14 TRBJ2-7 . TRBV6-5 CASSYSRGSYEQYF TGTGCCAGCAGTTACTCCCGGGGTAGCTACGAGCAGTACTTC
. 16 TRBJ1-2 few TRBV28 CASSFPRRQPGTGYTF TGTGCCAGCAGTTTCCCCCGTAGACAGCCGGGCACGGGCTACACCTTC
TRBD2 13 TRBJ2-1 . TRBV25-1 CASRGLAPNEQFF TGTGCCAGCAGAGGACTAGCGCCCAATGAGCAGTTCTTC
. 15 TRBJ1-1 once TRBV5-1 CASRRGENMNTEAFF TGCGCCAGCAGAAGGGGCGAAAACATGAACACTGAAGCTTTCTTT
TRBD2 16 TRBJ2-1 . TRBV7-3 CASSPLGGASYNEQFF TGTGCCAGCAGCCCCCTCGGGGGGGCAAGCTACAATGAGCAGTTCTTC
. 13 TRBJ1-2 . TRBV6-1 CASLPGQGVGYTF TGTGCCAGCTTACCGGGACAAGGTGTTGGCTACACCTTC
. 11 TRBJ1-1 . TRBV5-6 CASSFKMEAFF TGTGCCAGCAGCTTTAAAATGGAAGCTTTCTTT
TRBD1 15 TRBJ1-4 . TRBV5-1 CASSHGQGEGEKLFF TGCGCCAGCAGCCACGGACAGGGTGAGGGTGAAAAACTGTTTTTT
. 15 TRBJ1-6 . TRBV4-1 CASSQDTTYNSPLHF TGCGCCAGCAGCCAAGATACAACATATAATTCACCCCTCCACTTT
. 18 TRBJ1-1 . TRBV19 CASSMRSTVDSMNTEAFF TGTGCCAGTAGTATGCGGAGTACGGTCGACAGTATGAACACTGAAGCTTTCTTT
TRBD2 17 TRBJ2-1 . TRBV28 CASSSPRLAGRTGEQFF TGTGCCAGCAGTTCACCACGACTAGCGGGTAGGACTGGTGAGCAGTTCTTC
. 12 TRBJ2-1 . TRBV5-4 CASSLTFNEQFF TGTGCCAGCAGTTTGACTTTCAATGAGCAGTTCTTC
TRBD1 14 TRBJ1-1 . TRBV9 CASSAGQGNTEAFF TGTGCCAGCAGCGCAGGACAGGGGAACACTGAAGCTTTCTTT
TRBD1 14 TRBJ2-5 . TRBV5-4 CASSLEQGMETQYF TGTGCCAGCAGCTTGGAACAGGGGATGGAGACCCAGTACTTC
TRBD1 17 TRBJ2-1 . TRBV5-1 CASSYGEGQLSYNEQFF TGCGCCAGCAGCTATGGAGAGGGACAGCTCTCCTACAATGAGCAGTTCTTC
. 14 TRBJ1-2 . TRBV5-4 CASSPAGPGEGYTF TGTGCCAGCAGTCCAGCAGGTCCAGGGGAAGGCTACACCTTC